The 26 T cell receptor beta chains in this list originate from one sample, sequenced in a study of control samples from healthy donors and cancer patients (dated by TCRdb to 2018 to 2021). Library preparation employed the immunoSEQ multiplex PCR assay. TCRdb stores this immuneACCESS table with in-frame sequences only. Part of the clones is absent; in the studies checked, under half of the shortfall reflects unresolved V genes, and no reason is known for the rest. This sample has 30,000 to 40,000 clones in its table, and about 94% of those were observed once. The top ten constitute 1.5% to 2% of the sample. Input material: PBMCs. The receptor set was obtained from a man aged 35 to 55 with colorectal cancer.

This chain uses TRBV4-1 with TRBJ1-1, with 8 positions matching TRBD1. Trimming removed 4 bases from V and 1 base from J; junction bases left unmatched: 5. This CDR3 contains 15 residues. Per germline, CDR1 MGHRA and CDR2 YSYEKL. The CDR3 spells CASSLQGQENTEAFF. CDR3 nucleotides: TGCGCCAGCAGCCTTCAGGGACAGGAGAACACTGAAGCTTTCTTT.

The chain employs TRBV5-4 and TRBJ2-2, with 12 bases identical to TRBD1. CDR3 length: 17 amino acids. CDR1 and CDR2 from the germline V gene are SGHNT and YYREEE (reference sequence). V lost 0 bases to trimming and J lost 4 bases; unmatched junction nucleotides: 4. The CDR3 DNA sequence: TGTGCCAGCAGCTTGGGGGGGACAGGGGGCCTCACCGGGGAGCTGTTTTTT. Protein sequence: CASSLGGTGGLTGELFF. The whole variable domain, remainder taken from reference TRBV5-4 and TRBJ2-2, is ETGVTQSPTHLIKTRGQQVTLRCSSQSGHNTVSWYQQALGQGPQFIFQYYREEENGRGNFPPRFSGLQFPNYSSELNVNALELDDSALYLCASSLGGTGGLTGELFFGEGSRLTVL.

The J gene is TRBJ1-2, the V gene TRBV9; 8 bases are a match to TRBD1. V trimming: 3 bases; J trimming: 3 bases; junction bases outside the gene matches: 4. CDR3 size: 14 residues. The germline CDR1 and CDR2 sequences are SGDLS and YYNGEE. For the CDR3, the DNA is TGTGCCAGCAGCGCCACGACAGGGGACTATGGCTACACCTTC. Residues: CASSATTGDYGYTF.

The CDR3 sequence is CASSPPGTGGNTIYF. The DNA for the CDR3 is TGTGCCAGCTCACCACCTGGGACAGGTGGAAACACCATATATTTT. This chain connects TRBV18 to TRBJ1-3, with 8 positions matching TRBD1. Trimming removed 0 bases from V and 3 bases from J; junction bases left unmatched: 1. Germline lookup yields CDR1 KGHSH and CDR2 LQKENI. CDR3 length: 15 residues.

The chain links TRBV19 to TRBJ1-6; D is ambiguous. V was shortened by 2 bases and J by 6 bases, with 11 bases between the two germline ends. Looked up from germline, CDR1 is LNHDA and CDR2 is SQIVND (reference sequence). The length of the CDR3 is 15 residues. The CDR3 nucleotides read TGTGCCAGTAGTATATTTGGGGAAGGTAATTCACCCCTCCACTTT. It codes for CASSIFGEGNSPLHF.

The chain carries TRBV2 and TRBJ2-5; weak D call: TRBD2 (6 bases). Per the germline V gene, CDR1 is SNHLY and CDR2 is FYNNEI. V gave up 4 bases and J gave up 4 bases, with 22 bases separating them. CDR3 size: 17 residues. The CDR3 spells CASSVLGGDGPRETQYF. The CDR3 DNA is TGTGCCAGCAGTGTCTTGGGAGGAGACGGACCTCGAGAGACCCAGTACTTC.

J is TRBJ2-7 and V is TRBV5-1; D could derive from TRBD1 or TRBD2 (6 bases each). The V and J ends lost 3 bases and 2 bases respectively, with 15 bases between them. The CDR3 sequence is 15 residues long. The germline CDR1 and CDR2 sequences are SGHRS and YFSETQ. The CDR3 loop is CASSYRAGGTYEQYF. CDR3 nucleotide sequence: TGCGCCAGCAGCTACAGGGCCGGGGGAACCTACGAGCAGTACTTC.

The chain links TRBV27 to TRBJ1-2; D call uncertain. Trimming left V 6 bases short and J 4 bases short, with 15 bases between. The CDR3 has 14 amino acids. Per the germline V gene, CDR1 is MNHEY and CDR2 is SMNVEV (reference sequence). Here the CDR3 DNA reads TGTGCCAGCAGGCGACTGGGGTATCGCTATGGCTACACCTTC. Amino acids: CASRRLGYRYGYTF.

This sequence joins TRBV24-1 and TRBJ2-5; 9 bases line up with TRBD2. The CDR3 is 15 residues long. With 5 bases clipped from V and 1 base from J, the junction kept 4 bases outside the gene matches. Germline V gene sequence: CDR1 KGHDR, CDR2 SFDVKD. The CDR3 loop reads CATSGISGGQETQYF. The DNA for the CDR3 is TGTGCCACCAGTGGGATTAGCGGGGGCCAAGAGACCCAGTACTTC.

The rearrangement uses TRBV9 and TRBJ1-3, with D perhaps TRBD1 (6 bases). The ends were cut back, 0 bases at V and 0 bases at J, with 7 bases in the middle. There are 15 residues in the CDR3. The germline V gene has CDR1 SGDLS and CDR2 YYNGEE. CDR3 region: CASSVGDTSGNTIYF. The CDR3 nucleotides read TGTGCCAGCAGCGTAGGGGACACCTCTGGAAACACCATATATTTT. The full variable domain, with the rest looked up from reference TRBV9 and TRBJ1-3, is DSGVTQTPKHLITATGQRVTLRCSPRSGDLSVYWYQQSLDQGLQFLIQYYNGEERAKGNILERFSAQQFPDLHSELNLSSLELGDSALYFCASSVGDTSGNTIYFGEGSWLTVV.

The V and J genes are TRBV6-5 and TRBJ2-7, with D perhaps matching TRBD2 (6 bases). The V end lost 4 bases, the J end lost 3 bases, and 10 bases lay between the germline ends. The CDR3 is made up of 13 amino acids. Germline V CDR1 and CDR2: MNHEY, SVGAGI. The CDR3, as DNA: TGTGCCAGCAGTTCTAGCGAGTTCTACGAGCAGTACTTC. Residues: CASSSSEFYEQYF.

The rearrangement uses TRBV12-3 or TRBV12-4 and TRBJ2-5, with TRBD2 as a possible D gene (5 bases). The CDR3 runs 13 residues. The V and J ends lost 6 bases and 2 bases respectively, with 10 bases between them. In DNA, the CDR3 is TGTGCCAGCAGCCGGAGGACGCAAGAGACCCAGTACTTC. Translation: CASSRRTQETQYF.

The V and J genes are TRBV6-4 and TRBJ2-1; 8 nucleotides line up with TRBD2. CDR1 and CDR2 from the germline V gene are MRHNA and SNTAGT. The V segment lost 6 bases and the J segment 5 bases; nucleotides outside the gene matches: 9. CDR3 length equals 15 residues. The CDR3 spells CASRPIAGSNNEQFF. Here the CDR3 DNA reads TGTGCCAGCAGGCCGATAGCGGGGTCGAACAATGAGCAGTTCTTC.

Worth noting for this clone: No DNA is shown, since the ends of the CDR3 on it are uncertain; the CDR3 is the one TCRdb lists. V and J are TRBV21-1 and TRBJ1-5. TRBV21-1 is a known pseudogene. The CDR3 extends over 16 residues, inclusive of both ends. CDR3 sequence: CASSKVGGGSYQPQHF.

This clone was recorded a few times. CDR3 sequence reads: CASSAQGTGNTIYF. DNA for the CDR3: TGCGCCAGCAGCGCCCAGGGTACTGGAAACACCATATATTTT. J is TRBJ1-3 and V is TRBV5-1, with TRBD1 as a possible D gene (5 bases). The CDR3 loop spans 14 amino acids. The V gene's germline CDR1 is SGHRS and CDR2 YFSETQ. Trimming left V 4 bases short and J 2 bases short, with 10 bases between.

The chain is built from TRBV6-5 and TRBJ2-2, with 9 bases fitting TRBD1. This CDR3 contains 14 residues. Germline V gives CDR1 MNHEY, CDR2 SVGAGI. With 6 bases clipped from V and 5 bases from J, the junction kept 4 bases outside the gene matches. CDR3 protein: CASRRDRETGELFF. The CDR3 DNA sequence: TGTGCCAGCAGACGGGACAGGGAGACCGGGGAGCTGTTTTTT.

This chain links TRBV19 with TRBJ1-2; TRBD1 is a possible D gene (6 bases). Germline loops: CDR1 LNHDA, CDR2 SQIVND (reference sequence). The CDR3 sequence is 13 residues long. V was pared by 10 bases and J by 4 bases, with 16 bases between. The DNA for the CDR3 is TGTGCCACCAGTAGGGGGGTCGGCTATGGCTACACCTTC. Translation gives CATSRGVGYGYTF.

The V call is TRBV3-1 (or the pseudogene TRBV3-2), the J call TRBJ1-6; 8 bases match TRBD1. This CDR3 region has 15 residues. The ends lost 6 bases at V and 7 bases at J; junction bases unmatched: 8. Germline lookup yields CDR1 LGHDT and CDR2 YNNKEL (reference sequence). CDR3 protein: CASSGTQGANSPLHF. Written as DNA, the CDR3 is TGTGCCAGCAGTGGTACTCAGGGGGCAAATTCACCCCTCCACTTT.

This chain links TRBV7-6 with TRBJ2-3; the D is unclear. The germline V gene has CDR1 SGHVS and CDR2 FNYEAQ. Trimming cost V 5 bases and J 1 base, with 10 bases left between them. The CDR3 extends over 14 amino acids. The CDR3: CASSMSLGTDTQYF. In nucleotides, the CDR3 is TGTGCCAGCAGCATGTCGCTTGGCACAGATACGCAGTATTTT.

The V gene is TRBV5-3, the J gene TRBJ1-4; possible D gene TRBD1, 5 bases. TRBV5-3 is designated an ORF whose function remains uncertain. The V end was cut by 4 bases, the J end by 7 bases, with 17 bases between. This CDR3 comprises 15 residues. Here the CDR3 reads CARSNYRDPVEKLFF. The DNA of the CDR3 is TGTGCCAGAAGCAATTACCGGGACCCCGTTGAAAAACTGTTTTTT.

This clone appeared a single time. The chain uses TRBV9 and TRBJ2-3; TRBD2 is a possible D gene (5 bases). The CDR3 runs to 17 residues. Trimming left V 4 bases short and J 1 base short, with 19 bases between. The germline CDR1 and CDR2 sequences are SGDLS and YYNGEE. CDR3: CASSPRRGRLGTDTQYF. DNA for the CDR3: TGTGCCAGCAGCCCCCGTCGGGGAAGACTGGGCACAGATACGCAGTATTTT.

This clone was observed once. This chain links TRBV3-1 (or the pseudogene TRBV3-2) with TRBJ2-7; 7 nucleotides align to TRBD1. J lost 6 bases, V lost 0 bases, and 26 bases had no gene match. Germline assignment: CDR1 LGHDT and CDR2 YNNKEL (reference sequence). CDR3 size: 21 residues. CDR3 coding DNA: TGTGCCAGCAGCCAAGATAGCGTACAGGGGCGACCTCACCGACTGCGGACCGAGCAGTACTTC. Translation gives CASSQDSVQGRPHRLRTEQYF.

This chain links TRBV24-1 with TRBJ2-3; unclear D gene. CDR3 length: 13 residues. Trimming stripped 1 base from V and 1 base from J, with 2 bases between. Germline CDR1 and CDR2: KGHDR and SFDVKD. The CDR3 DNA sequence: TGTGCCACCAGTGATTTAGGCACAGATACGCAGTATTTT. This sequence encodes CATSDLGTDTQYF.

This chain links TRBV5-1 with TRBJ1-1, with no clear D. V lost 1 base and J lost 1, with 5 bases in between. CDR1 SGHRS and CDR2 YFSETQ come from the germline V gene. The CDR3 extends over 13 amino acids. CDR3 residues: CASSLLGNTEAFF. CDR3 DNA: TGCGCCAGCAGCTTGCTCGGGAACACTGAAGCTTTCTTT. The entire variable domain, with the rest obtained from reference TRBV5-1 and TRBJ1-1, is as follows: KAGVTQTPRYLIKTRGQQVTLSCSPISGHRSVSWYQQTPGQGLQFLFEYFSETQRNKGNFPGRFSGRQFSNSRSEMNVSTLELGDSALYLCASSLLGNTEAFFGQGTRLTVV.

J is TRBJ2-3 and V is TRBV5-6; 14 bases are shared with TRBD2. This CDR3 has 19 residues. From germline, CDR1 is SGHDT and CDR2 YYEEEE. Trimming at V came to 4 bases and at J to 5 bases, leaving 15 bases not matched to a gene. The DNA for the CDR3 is TGTGCCAGCAGCGCCGGGACTAGCGGGGGCCCCGCGACTCAAGATACGCAGTATTTT. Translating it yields CASSAGTSGGPATQDTQYF.

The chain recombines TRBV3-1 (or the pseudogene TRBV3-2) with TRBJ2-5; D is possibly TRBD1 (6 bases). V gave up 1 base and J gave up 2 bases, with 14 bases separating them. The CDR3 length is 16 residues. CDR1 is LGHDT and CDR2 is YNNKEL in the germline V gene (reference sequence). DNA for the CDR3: TGTGCCAGCAGCCAAGTACCCAGGGGAAATCAAGAGACCCAGTACTTC. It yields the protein CASSQVPRGNQETQYF.